One sample yielded the 8 T cell receptor beta chains listed below, sequenced in a study of T-cell reconstitution after alpha-beta-depleted transplantation in children. Construction of the TCRbeta library involved unique molecular identifiers. Using its own MiXCR run on the PCR reads, TCRdb lists one record per CDR3 protein. The data contain around 410,000 distinct CDR3 sequences, under 13% of them singletons. The sequencing here drew on PBMCs from the stem cell graft donor, taken from the stem cell graft. These receptors were collected from a human donor who donated a stem cell graft to a child with acute myeloid leukemia.

This chain connects TRBV7-2 to TRBJ1-2; D may be TRBD1 (5 bases). V shed 4 bases and J shed 4 bases, with 10 bases lying between them. Germline V CDR1 and CDR2: SGHTA, FQGNSA. The CDR3 consists of 13 residues. CDR3: CASSSGGFYGYTF. CDR3 coding DNA: TGTGCCAGCAGCTCCGGGGGGTTCTATGGCTACACCTTC.

This clonotype was seen ten or more times. The chain carries TRBV6-5 and TRBJ2-5, with 7 bases lining up with TRBD1. Germline V gene lookup returns CDR1 MNHEY and CDR2 SVGAGI. The CDR3 consists of 14 residues. V dropped 2 bases and J dropped 5; count of bases not matched to a gene: 5. In DNA, the CDR3 is TGTGCCAGCAGTTACCGAGGGGGCGGGGAGACCCAGTACTTC. Translating gives CASSYRGGGETQYF.

Only a few counts were recorded for this clonotype. The rearrangement links TRBV20-1 to TRBJ1-2; D remains unclear. V was trimmed by 6 bases and J by 4 bases, leaving 18 bases between them. This CDR3 has 14 amino acids. Germline V gene sequence: CDR1 DFQATT, CDR2 SNEGSKA (reference sequence). The DNA of the CDR3 is TGCAGTGCAGACGAGCCGGTTTTGGTCTATGGCTACACCTTC. Its protein is CSADEPVLVYGYTF.

The V and J genes are TRBV20-1 and TRBJ1-4, with 9 bases fitting TRBD1. V lost 3 bases to trimming and J lost 7 bases; unmatched junction nucleotides: 3. Germline loops: CDR1 DFQATT, CDR2 SNEGSKA (reference sequence). The CDR3 contains 13 residues. The CDR3 DNA reads TGCAGTGCTAGGACAGGGGGGACTGAAAAACTGTTTTTT. Translating gives CSARTGGTEKLFF.

This clonotype was observed a few times. This rearrangement joins TRBV20-1 to TRBJ2-3; TRBD1 agrees at 10 bases. The V gene's germline CDR1 is DFQATT and CDR2 SNEGSKA (reference sequence). This CDR3 has 14 amino acids. V shed 2 bases and J 4 bases; nucleotides not matched to a gene: 3. The CDR3 spells CSARWDRGPDTQYF. Written as DNA, the CDR3 is TGCAGTGCTAGATGGGACAGGGGCCCAGATACGCAGTATTTT.

This clonotype was counted a few times. The chain uses TRBV5-1 and TRBJ2-6; 16 bases align to TRBD2. Unmatched junction bases numbered 2, after V lost 4 bases and J lost 1 base. The CDR3 runs 18 residues. CDR1 and CDR2 from the germline V gene are SGHRS and YFSETQ. CDR3 sequence (DNA): TGCGCCAGCAGCCTGGGACTAGCGGGAGGGTCTGGGGCCAACGTCCTGACTTTC. Its translation is CASSLGLAGGSGANVLTF.

This clonotype was recorded a few times. The rearrangement links TRBV7-8 to TRBJ2-6, with TRBD1 matching 7 bases. The CDR3 consists of 16 residues. The junction had 7 bases not matched to a gene; V was cut back by 4 bases and J by 4 bases. In germline, CDR1 is SGHVS, CDR2 FQNEAQ. The chain's CDR3 is CASSSVTGAGANVLTF. The CDR3 DNA reads TGTGCCAGCAGCTCAGTAACAGGGGCAGGGGCCAACGTCCTGACTTTC.

This clonotype was seen more than once but under ten times. V usage is TRBV12-3 or TRBV12-4 and J usage is TRBJ2-7; D call uncertain. Trimming stripped 1 base from V and 0 bases from J, with 7 bases between. The CDR3 runs 14 residues. CDR3: CASSLGVFSYEQYF. In nucleotides, the CDR3 is TGTGCCAGCAGTTTAGGGGTTTTCTCCTACGAGCAGTACTTC.